The 23 T cell receptor beta chains below all came from one sample that was sequenced in a study of blood T cell repertoires in COVID-19. TCRdb's table, derived via immunoSEQ multiplex PCR, lists solely in-frame clones and lacks some. The top ten hold 8.3% of the sample, which has 150,000 to 180,000 clones, about 85% seen once. Sequenced sample: peripheral blood. The receptors come from a woman in her sixties or seventies with COVID-19, enrolled during active disease.

This clone appeared a single time. This chain uses TRBV30 with TRBJ2-5; possible D gene TRBD2, 6 bases. The CDR3 extends over 13 amino acids. The germline CDR1 and CDR2 sequences are GTSNPN and SVGIG (reference sequence). The germline V and J ends were trimmed by 3 bases and 5 bases, with 13 bases remaining between them. The CDR3 DNA reads as TGTGCCTGGAGCCGGTGGGGGGTGGAGACCCAGTACTTC. Amino acid sequence: CAWSRWGVETQYF.

The genes are TRBV7-6 and TRBJ2-3, with TRBD1 matching over 9 bases. The length of the CDR3 is 16 residues. V trimming: 2 bases; J trimming: 1 base; junction bases outside the gene matches: 4. Germline values: CDR1 SGHVS, CDR2 FNYEAQ. This chain's CDR3 is CASSLSRTGGTDTQYF. The CDR3 coding sequence is TGTGCCAGCAGCTTATCTAGGACAGGGGGCACAGATACGCAGTATTTT.

The rearrangement uses TRBV6-4 and TRBJ2-1, with 8 nucleotides matching TRBD2. This CDR3 comprises 15 residues. In germline, CDR1 is MRHNA, CDR2 SNTAGT. The V gene end was trimmed by 0 bases and the J gene end by 7 bases; junction bases not matched to a gene: 5. The CDR3 region is CASSDSGLAVNEQFF. DNA of the CDR3: TGTGCCAGCAGTGACTCTGGACTAGCCGTAAATGAGCAGTTCTTC.

This clone was recorded at least ten times. The chain carries TRBV5-6 and TRBJ1-5; TRBD1 agrees at 11 bases. The CDR3 runs to 17 residues. CDR1 is SGHDT and CDR2 is YYEEEE in the germline V gene. The V and J ends lost 2 bases and 7 bases, in that order; junction bases with no gene match: 11. The CDR3 region is CASSFNPGQGEAQPQHF. The CDR3 region has the DNA TGTGCCAGCAGCTTTAATCCGGGACAGGGGGAAGCGCAGCCCCAGCATTTT.

For this clone: This specimen includes other DNA sequences encoding the same CDR3. V and J are TRBV5-6 and TRBJ2-7; D not resolved. The CDR3 is 12 amino acids. V was trimmed by 0 bases and J by 3 bases, leaving 4 bases between them. The germline V gene has CDR1 SGHDT and CDR2 YYEEEE. CDR3 loop: CASSLASYEQYF. CDR3 DNA sequence: TGTGCCAGCAGCTTGGCGAGCTACGAGCAGTACTTC.

The V and J genes are TRBV2 and TRBJ1-5, with D perhaps TRBD1 (5 bases). The CDR3 has 13 residues. Germline values: CDR1 SNHLY, CDR2 FYNNEI. V dropped 7 bases and J dropped 2 bases, with 9 bases sitting between them. The CDR3 sequence: CASNFRGNQPQHF. CDR3 nucleotide sequence: TGTGCCAGCAACTTCAGGGGCAATCAGCCCCAGCATTTT.

The J gene is TRBJ2-7, the V gene TRBV7-6; 7 bases align to TRBD2. With 0 bases clipped from V and 3 bases from J, the junction kept 5 bases outside the gene matches. CDR1 is SGHVS, CDR2 FNYEAQ, per germline. The CDR3 spans 15 residues. The DNA for the CDR3 is TGTGCCAGCAGCTTAGCGGGAGGGCCTCTCTACGAGCAGTACTTC. It codes for CASSLAGGPLYEQYF.

A word on this clone: Compared with germline, one end of the junction differs, possibly owing to a read error. The chain joins TRBV14 to TRBJ1-2; D is ambiguous. CDR1 is SGHDN and CDR2 is FVKESK in the germline V gene. This CDR3 has 12 amino acids. CDR3: CASSQDKRLPRF. In DNA, the CDR3 is TGTGCCAGCAGCCAAGATAAAAGATTACCCAGGTTC.

This chain joins TRBV15 and TRBJ1-3; no definite D call. The CDR3 is made up of 16 amino acids. Germline V gene data show CDR1 as LNHNV and CDR2 as YYDKDF (reference sequence). V gave up 0 bases and J gave up 1 base, with 10 bases separating them. The CDR3 region is CATSRDSGYSGNTIYF. The DNA of the CDR3 is TGTGCCACCAGCAGAGATTCGGGATATTCTGGAAACACCATATATTTT. Supplemented by reference TRBV15 and TRBJ1-3, the full variable domain reads DAMVIQNPRYQVTQFGKPVTLSCSQTLNHNVMYWYQQKSSQAPKLLFHYYDKDFNNEADTPDNFQSRRPNTSFCFLDIRSPGLGDTAMYLCATSRDSGYSGNTIYFGEGSWLTVV.

The chain is built from TRBV6-5 and TRBJ1-1; TRBD1 matches at 7 bases. Germline V CDR1 and CDR2: MNHEY, SVGAGI. V trimming: 4 bases; J trimming: 1 base; junction bases outside the gene matches: 3. The CDR3 is made up of 14 amino acids. The CDR3 reads CASSSWTGNTEAFF. In DNA form, the CDR3 reads TGTGCCAGCAGTTCTTGGACAGGGAACACTGAAGCTTTCTTT.

The chain couples TRBV18 to TRBJ2-2; D is unclear. V was pared by 2 bases and J by 1 base, with 11 bases between. The CDR3 is made up of 16 amino acids. The germline CDR1 and CDR2 sequences are KGHSH and LQKENI. CDR3: CASSPSVPGNTGELFF. CDR3 bases: TGTGCCAGCTCACCATCGGTCCCTGGGAACACCGGGGAGCTGTTTTTT.

This chain joins TRBV2 and TRBJ2-5; 14 positions agree with TRBD2. The CDR3 extends over 16 amino acids. Germline V CDR1 and CDR2: SNHLY, FYNNEI. Trimming took 6 bases from V and 5 from J; bases not matched to a gene: 8. CDR3 loop: CASRGTSGSLLETQYF. DNA for the CDR3: TGTGCCAGCAGGGGGACTAGCGGGAGCCTTTTGGAGACCCAGTACTTC.

This chain joins TRBV25-1 and TRBJ1-2; 9 nucleotides match TRBD1. J lost 8 bases, V lost 4 bases, and 11 bases had no gene match. Per germline, CDR1 MGHDK and CDR2 SYGVNS. The CDR3 length is 15 residues. CDR3 nucleotide sequence: TGTGCCAGCAGTGGTACCGGACAGGGGTCAAACGGCTACACCTTC. Its translation: CASSGTGQGSNGYTF.

This sequence joins TRBV29-1 and TRBJ1-2; 7 positions match TRBD1. The germline V gene has CDR1 SQVTM and CDR2 ANQGSEA. The V segment lost 8 bases and the J segment 0 bases; nucleotides outside the gene matches: 6. CDR3 length: 13 amino acids. The CDR3 DNA reads as TGCAGCACAACAGGGGAGTCTAACTATGGCTACACCTTC. The encoded protein is CSTTGESNYGYTF.

J is TRBJ2-1 and V is TRBV18; possible D gene TRBD1, 5 bases. Germline V lookup: CDR1 KGHSH, CDR2 LQKENI. This CDR3 spans 13 amino acids. The V end was cut by 1 base, the J end by 6 bases, with 7 bases between. The CDR3 DNA reads TGTGCCAGCTCACCACGACAGACCAATGAGCAGTTCTTC. This encodes CASSPRQTNEQFF.

V usage is TRBV4-2 and J usage is TRBJ2-7; TRBD2 matches 14 bases. J was trimmed by 4 bases and V by 2 bases; bases with no gene match: 7. Germline-derived CDR1 and CDR2 are LGHNA and YNFKEQ. The CDR3 spans 17 residues. As DNA, the CDR3 is TGTGCCAGCAGCCAACAAGCGGGGACTAGCGGGAGTTACGAGCAGTACTTC. This sequence encodes CASSQQAGTSGSYEQYF.

This sequence joins TRBV4-1 and TRBJ2-3; the match to TRBD2 covers 9 bases. V lost 3 bases, J lost 10 bases, and 8 bases stayed unmatched. The CDR3 has 14 amino acids. Germline V CDR1 and CDR2: MGHRA, YSYEKL. CDR3 coding DNA: TGCGCCAGCAGCCAGGGACTAGCCTCCGGGGCGCAGTATTTT. Translation gives CASSQGLASGAQYF.

About this clone itself: Relative to the germline gene, one junction end is altered; a read error may explain this. The sample has other DNA sequences that encode this CDR3 too. This chain connects TRBV19 to TRBJ2-3, with 7 bases that match TRBD1. CDR1 and CDR2 from the germline V gene are LNHDA and SQIVND (reference sequence). The CDR3 sequence is 13 residues long. The CDR3 sequence: CASSTETGLAQYF. As DNA, the CDR3 is TGTGCCAGCAGTACTGAGACAGGGTTGGCGCAGTATTTT.

This clone turned up a few times. This chain joins TRBV30 and TRBJ1-6, with 9 bases matching TRBD1. V was clipped by 3 bases and J by 9 bases; unmatched bases: 3. Germline V gene data show CDR1 as GTSNPN and CDR2 as SVGIG (reference sequence). The CDR3 runs 13 residues. CDR3 bases: TGTGCCTGGAGCGGGACAGGGACTTCACCCCTCCACTTT. This sequence encodes CAWSGTGTSPLHF.

The V call is TRBV2, the J call TRBJ1-5; tentatively, D is TRBD1 (5 bases). CDR1 is SNHLY and CDR2 is FYNNEI in the germline V gene. Trimming removed 6 bases at V and 4 bases at J, with 7 bases between. The length of the CDR3 is 12 residues. CDR3 residues: CASRPGNQPQHF. For the CDR3, the DNA is TGTGCCAGCAGGCCAGGGAATCAGCCCCAGCATTTT.

This clone was counted at least ten times. The gene calls are TRBV6-5 and TRBJ2-2; TRBD2 agrees at 10 bases. CDR1 is MNHEY, CDR2 SVGAGI, per germline. This CDR3 has 15 amino acids. The J segment lost 7 bases and the V segment lost 7 bases, leaving 9 bases of the junction unmatched. In nucleotides, the CDR3 is TGTGCCAGCAAAGGCGCTAGCGGGGGTAACGGGGAGCTGTTTTTT. Amino acid sequence: CASKGASGGNGELFF.

The V gene is TRBV5-1, the J gene TRBJ2-1, with 9 bases lining up with TRBD2. Losses at the gene ends were 4 bases for V and 3 bases for J; bases not matched to a gene: 5. The CDR3 loop spans 15 amino acids. CDR1 and CDR2 (germline): SGHRS, YFSETQ. CDR3 sequence: CASSLTSGHYNEQFF. For the CDR3, the DNA is TGCGCCAGCAGCCTGACTAGCGGACACTACAATGAGCAGTTCTTC.

This rearrangement joins TRBV5-1 to TRBJ2-1; weak D call: TRBD2 (7 bases). Trimming shortened V by 4 bases and J by 10 bases, and 24 bases separated the two germline ends. The CDR3 extends over 16 amino acids. Germline CDR1 reads SGHRS; CDR2 reads YFSETQ. The DNA of the CDR3 is TGCGCCAGCAGCACTAATCCTAGCGGCCTGGGGGCGGAGCAGTTCTTC. This translates into CASSTNPSGLGAEQFF.